This TCR beta chain came from a study of blood T cell repertoires in COVID-19. Assay used: immunoSEQ multiplex PCR; TCRdb lists only in-frame clones, some missing. The table records 140,000 to 150,000 clones, around 89% of them present only once. Germline V gives CDR1 LNHDA, CDR2 SQIVND (reference sequence). The CDR3 length is 15 residues. V shed 6 bases, J shed 6 bases, and the junction held 8 bases outside the gene matches. The source is a young man with COVID-19, enrolled during active disease. The sample taken for sequencing was peripheral blood. The chain uses TRBV19 and TRBJ2-1; 10 bases map to TRBD1. In nucleotides, the CDR3 is TGTGCCAGTAGACAAAGACAGGGGGCGCGCAATGAGCAGTTCTTC. Translating gives CASRQRQGARNEQFF.